This T cell receptor beta chain was recorded in a study of Tregs in tolerant kidney transplant recipients. Study-level results: In tolerant patients, donor-specific Tregs outgrew total Tregs, suggesting antigen-driven expansion. No direct test of biological reproducibility was done here. Expanding Tregs on activated donor B cells appeared to best identify donor-specific TCRbeta clones.

This table comes from immunoSEQ multiplex PCR, and its TCRdb copy is limited to in-frame clones, with some not included. Of under 20,000 clones in the sample, 53% were seen once. Per the germline V gene, CDR1 is SGHVS and CDR2 is FQNEAQ. The CDR3 is 18 amino acids. Unmatched junction bases numbered 10, after V lost 1 base and J lost 3 bases. CFSE-labeled recipient PBMCs were cultured around six days with irradiated graft donor PBMCs, then FACS-sorted. As regards this clone: Its antigen is currently unknown.

The V gene is TRBV7-8, the J gene TRBJ2-1, with TRBD2 matching over 9 bases. The TCR originated in a human patient who received a combined kidney and bone marrow transplant. This sample comprised CD4+ T cells from blood cultured with allogeneic cells, obtained before the transplant. CDR3 DNA: TGTGCCAGCAGCTTAGGTACTAGCGGGTATTCCTACTACAATGAGCAGTTCTTC. This encodes CASSLGTSGYSYYNEQFF.